This TCR beta chain was sequenced during a study of T cell changes during pregnancy in multiple sclerosis. Germline lookup yields CDR1 SEHNR and CDR2 FQNEAQ (reference sequence). This CDR3 is built from 15 residues. Trimming removed 0 bases from V and 2 bases from J; junction bases left unmatched: 2. Repertoires were generated with immunoSEQ multiplex PCR, while TCRdb's copy carries only in-frame clones and drops some. The sample shows 40,000 to 60,000 clones, 85% to 95% of them seen only once. The chain employs TRBV7-9 and TRBJ2-3; TRBD1 matches at 7 bases. The material was CD4+ T cells from peripheral blood mononuclear cells, obtained in the third trimester of pregnancy. The receptor was isolated from a female donor with multiple sclerosis, enrolled in a pregnancy study. CDR3 region: CASSLAGQFTDTQYF. CDR3 sequence (DNA): TGTGCCAGCAGCTTAGCGGGACAGTTCACAGATACGCAGTATTTT.